One and the same sample provided the 21 T cell receptor beta chains below, sequenced in a study of Ad26.COV2.S vaccination and SARS-CoV-2 variants. Treatment described: around 19 received Ad26.COV2.S at low or high dose, single or two shots; about 5 received placebo; per-sample allocation not given. On day 63 after the first injection, vaccine and placebo recipients gave samples. Sequencing was performed with immunoSEQ multiplex PCR; in TCRdb, only in-frame clones are kept and a portion is missing. The repertoire includes some 250,000 clones, roughly 90% of them detected once, and about 10% sits in the top ten. Sequencing was performed on peripheral blood, taken in a trial of Ad26.COV2.S vaccine versus placebo. These receptors all come from a person aged 18 to 59 who received the Ad26.COV2.S COVID-19 vaccine or a placebo.

DNA of the CDR3: TGTGCCAGCTCACCACCTGGGGGCCGGTCAGGGAAACAAGATACGCAGTATTTT. It specifies CASSPPGGRSGKQDTQYF. This chain connects TRBV18 to TRBJ2-3, with D possibly being TRBD1 (6 bases). Germline V lookup: CDR1 KGHSH, CDR2 LQKENI. This CDR3 region has 18 residues. V lost 0 bases and J lost 5, with 21 bases in between.

The chain is built from TRBV5-4 and TRBJ2-1; D is ambiguous. Per germline, CDR1 SGHNT and CDR2 YYREEE (reference sequence). This CDR3 contains 15 residues. The germline V and J ends were trimmed by 4 bases and 4 bases, with 15 bases remaining between them. The CDR3 DNA reads TGTGCCAGCAGCGTGGTGGCAGTGGGGTACAATGAGCAGTTCTTC. This gives the protein CASSVVAVGYNEQFF.

V usage is TRBV2 and J usage is TRBJ2-7; TRBD2 matches 10 bases. CDR1 is SNHLY, CDR2 FYNNEI, per germline. Trimming took 6 bases from V and 6 from J; bases not matched to a gene: 5. This CDR3 has 13 residues. CDR3 DNA: TGTGCCAGCAGCGTAGCGGGAGGAACCGAGCAGTACTTC. It is translated as CASSVAGGTEQYF.

The chain uses TRBV28 and TRBJ1-1, with a tentative D call TRBD1 (6 bases). CDR3 size: 15 residues. The ends were cut back, 10 bases at V and 4 bases at J, with 22 bases in the middle. Germline V gene data show CDR1 as MDHEN and CDR2 as SYDVKM. In DNA, the CDR3 is TGTGCCACCAGGCGCCCCTCTGGGGGCTTCACTGAAGCTTTCTTT. This codes for CATRRPSGGFTEAFF.

The genes are TRBV5-1 and TRBJ2-7, with 7 bases lining up with TRBD1. Germline lookup yields CDR1 SGHRS and CDR2 YFSETQ. Germline trimming cut 4 bases from V and 1 base from J; bases unmatched to any gene: 8. The CDR3 totals 15 residues. As DNA, the CDR3 is TGCGCCAGCAGCGACGGGACAGTTTATTCCTACGAGCAGTACTTC. This translates into CASSDGTVYSYEQYF. The full variable domain, in which reference TRBV5-1 and TRBJ2-7 provide the parts outside the CDR3, is KAGVTQTPRYLIKTRGQQVTLSCSPISGHRSVSWYQQTPGQGLQFLFEYFSETQRNKGNFPGRFSGRQFSNSRSEMNVSTLELGDSALYLCASSDGTVYSYEQYFGPGTRLTVT.

The chain combines TRBV7-8 with TRBJ2-5, with 9 nucleotides matching TRBD2. CDR1 is SGHVS and CDR2 is FQNEAQ in the germline V gene. Trimming cost V 5 bases and J 5 bases; bases outside gene matches: 6. The CDR3 is 14 amino acids. CDR3 coding DNA: TGTGCCAGCAGCCCTCACGGGACTAGCGAGACCCAGTACTTC. Protein sequence: CASSPHGTSETQYF.

The rearrangement uses TRBV3-1 (or the pseudogene TRBV3-2) and TRBJ2-2; the D gene is possibly TRBD1 (5 bases). CDR3 size: 12 residues. V lost 8 bases and J lost 3, with 7 bases in between. The germline V gene has CDR1 LGHDT and CDR2 YNNKEL (reference sequence). Written as DNA, the CDR3 is TGTGCCAGCGGGGCCCACACCGGGGAGCTGTTTTTT. This gives the protein CASGAHTGELFF.

The V call is TRBV30, the J call TRBJ2-7, with 7 positions matching TRBD1. V gave up 4 bases and J gave up 2 bases; unmatched junction bases: 8. Germline V gene sequence: CDR1 GTSNPN, CDR2 SVGIG (reference sequence). This CDR3 is 14 amino acids long. In DNA form, the CDR3 reads TGTGCCTGGACCTGGACAGGAGGACCCTACGAGCAGTACTTC. Residues: CAWTWTGGPYEQYF. Using reference TRBV30 and TRBJ2-7 for the parts outside the CDR3, the full variable domain is SQTIHQWPATLVQPVGSPLSLECTVEGTSNPNLYWYRQAAGRGLQLLFYSVGIGQISSEVPQNLSASRPQDRQFILSSKKLLLSDSGFYLCAWTWTGGPYEQYFGPGTRLTVT.

The genes are TRBV29-1 and TRBJ2-5; D perhaps matches TRBD1 (5 bases). The ends were cut back, 5 bases at V and 5 bases at J, with 15 bases in the middle. The CDR3 is made up of 13 amino acids. Germline CDR1 SQVTM, CDR2 ANQGSEA. CDR3 DNA: TGCAGCGTTCGCCGTTTAGGGGTCGAGACCCAGTACTTC. It yields the protein CSVRRLGVETQYF.

The table lists this clone with a few counts. The CDR3 DNA is TGTGCCAGCAGCCCCCCTCGGAGAGGGCTCCTTATTCCCGGCTACACCTTC. Translation gives CASSPPRRGLLIPGYTF. This chain links TRBV7-2 with TRBJ1-2; D uncertain. There are 17 residues in the CDR3. V gave up 5 bases and J gave up 8 bases, with 27 bases separating them. Germline assignment: CDR1 SGHTA and CDR2 FQGNSA.

The chain uses TRBV5-1 and TRBJ2-1; 7 bases are a match to TRBD2. Trimming removed 0 bases from V and 2 bases from J; junction bases left unmatched: 5. The length of the CDR3 is 16 residues. CDR1 SGHRS and CDR2 YFSETQ come from the germline V gene. CDR3 nucleotide sequence: TGCGCCAGCAGCTTGGAAGGGAGGGCCACCTACAATGAGCAGTTCTTC. This gives the protein CASSLEGRATYNEQFF.

The V call is TRBV5-5, the J call TRBJ1-2; 8 bases are a match to TRBD1. CDR1 is SGHKS and CDR2 is YYEKEE in the germline V gene (reference sequence). After removal of 0 bases from V and 3 bases from J, the junction contained 7 bases not matched to a gene. The CDR3 contains 16 residues. The CDR3 spells CASSLARDRFDYGYTF. The CDR3 DNA reads as TGTGCCAGCAGCTTGGCCCGGGACAGGTTCGACTATGGCTACACCTTC. Combining the CDR3 with reference TRBV5-5 and TRBJ1-2 gives the whole variable domain DAGVTQSPTHLIKTRGQQVTLRCSPISGHKSVSWYQQVLGQGPQFIFQYYEKEERGRGNFPDRFSARQFPNYSSELNVNALLLGDSALYLCASSLARDRFDYGYTFGSGTRLTVV.

V gene TRBV27 combines with J gene TRBJ2-3; the D is unclear. This CDR3 has 13 amino acids. Germline CDR1 and CDR2: MNHEY and SMNVEV (reference sequence). The ends were cut back, 7 bases at V and 1 base at J, with 9 bases in the middle. As DNA, the CDR3 is TGTGCCAGCACCAACCTGGGCACAGATACGCAGTATTTT. As protein: CASTNLGTDTQYF.

This chain joins TRBV19 and TRBJ2-5; D call uncertain. The CDR3 is made up of 13 amino acids. From germline, CDR1 is LNHDA and CDR2 SQIVND (reference sequence). Deletions cut 3 bases from V and 2 bases from J, with 7 bases between. Here the CDR3 DNA reads TGTGCCAGTAGTATCAAGGGACAAGAGACCCAGTACTTC. Translated: CASSIKGQETQYF.

J is TRBJ1-1 and V is TRBV7-8; D remains unclear. This CDR3 contains 12 residues. CDR1 is SGHVS and CDR2 is FQNEAQ in the germline V gene. Between the trimmed V and J ends, which lost 5 bases and 1 base, there was a span of 5 bases. CDR3 in DNA: TGTGCCAGCAGCCATCCGAACACTGAAGCTTTCTTT. Translating it yields CASSHPNTEAFF. The entire variable domain, with the rest obtained from reference TRBV7-8 and TRBJ1-1, is as follows: GAGVSQSPRYKVAKRGQDVALRCDPISGHVSLFWYQQALGQGPEFLTYFQNEAQLDKSGLPSDRFFAERPEGSVSTLKIQRTQQEDSAVYLCASSHPNTEAFFGQGTRLTVV.

The genes are TRBV27 and TRBJ1-1; the D gene is possibly TRBD1 (5 bases). Per germline, CDR1 MNHEY and CDR2 SMNVEV (reference sequence). V lost 6 bases to trimming and J lost 4 bases, with 24 bases between them. The CDR3 runs 17 residues. CDR3 region: CASRIWNQGFRGTEAFF. The CDR3 bases are TGTGCCAGCAGAATTTGGAACCAAGGGTTTAGGGGCACTGAAGCTTTCTTT.

The CDR3 here is CATVRWATNEKLFF. The CDR3 DNA is TGTGCCACCGTTAGATGGGCAACTAATGAAAAACTGTTTTTT. This chain connects TRBV10-3 to TRBJ1-4, with D uncertain. CDR3 length: 14 residues. CDR1 ENHRY and CDR2 SYGVKD come from the germline V gene. Trimming removed 10 bases from V and 0 bases from J, with 12 bases in between.

In nucleotides, the CDR3 is TGTGCCAGCAGCTATCTCTCTTGGACAGGGAAGGGCGAGCAGTACTTC. Protein: CASSYLSWTGKGEQYF. The chain is built from TRBV11-2 and TRBJ2-7; 8 bases map to TRBD1. The trim removed 4 bases at V and 6 bases at J, leaving 14 bases unmatched. Germline CDR1 is SGHAT and CDR2 is FQNNGV. The CDR3 runs 16 residues.

The V call is TRBV7-2, the J call TRBJ2-1; 9 bases line up with TRBD2. Germline assignment: CDR1 SGHTA and CDR2 FQGNSA. The V segment lost 2 bases and the J segment 6 bases; nucleotides outside the gene matches: 8. The CDR3 covers 16 residues. The CDR3, as DNA: TGTGCCAGCAGCTTAAGCTCGACTAGCGGAATCAATGAGCAGTTCTTC. Protein sequence: CASSLSSTSGINEQFF.

This clone appeared a few times. V and J are TRBV5-1 and TRBJ1-6, with 8 bases fitting TRBD1. Germline CDR1 SGHRS, CDR2 YFSETQ. This CDR3 is built from 18 residues. Trimming removed 4 bases from V and 0 bases from J; junction bases left unmatched: 9. The CDR3 reads CASSDRTGPSSYNSPLHF. CDR3 coding DNA: TGCGCCAGCAGCGACAGGACAGGGCCGAGCTCCTATAATTCACCCCTCCACTTT.

V gene TRBV5-1 combines with J gene TRBJ2-7; 8 bases fit TRBD1. Trimming took 3 bases from V and 1 from J; bases not matched to a gene: 6. Germline V gene lookup returns CDR1 SGHRS and CDR2 YFSETQ. The CDR3 covers 15 residues. This CDR3 reads CASSSQGAPSYEQYF. CDR3 coding DNA: TGCGCCAGCAGCTCCCAGGGGGCCCCATCCTACGAGCAGTACTTC.